One and the same sample provided the 8 T cell receptor beta chains below, sequenced in a study of blood T cell repertoires in COVID-19 (dated by TCRdb to about 2020). The method behind the library was the immunoSEQ multiplex PCR assay. What TCRdb holds here is the immuneACCESS table cut down to in-frame rearrangements. Part of the clones is not present; checked against another copy, under half of the missing clones reflect an unresolved V gene, and the others are unexplained. In this sample the table shows 380,000 or so clones, 70% to 85% of which occur a single time. Around 1% of the sample is held by the ten biggest clonotypes. The sequencing sample was made of peripheral blood. The receptors here all came from a human donor with acute or convalescent COVID-19. The donor label of this sample is uncertain.

This clone was seen a handful of times. As DNA, the CDR3 is TGTGCCAGCAGTTTTCACAGGGGTAGCAATCAGCCCCAGCATTTT. It translates to CASSFHRGSNQPQHF. The chain couples TRBV28 to TRBJ1-5, with 7 bases aligning to TRBD1. CDR1 and CDR2 from the germline V gene are MDHEN and SYDVKM. The CDR3 extends over 15 amino acids. V lost 3 bases and J lost 0; bases outside the gene matches: 2.

The chain recombines TRBV29-1 with TRBJ2-3; 10 bases agree with TRBD1. The V gene end was trimmed by 7 bases and the J gene end by 3 bases; junction bases not matched to a gene: 1. The CDR3 has 12 amino acids. Germline assignment: CDR1 SQVTM and CDR2 ANQGSEA. In DNA, the CDR3 is TGCAGCGCGGACAGGGGGACAGATACGCAGTATTTT. Translated, it gives CSADRGTDTQYF.

With respect to this clone: At the DNA level, this CDR3 is encoded by other sequences in the same sample as well. The chain links TRBV5-5 to TRBJ1-2; TRBD1 is a possible D gene (5 bases). This CDR3 region has 14 residues. With 1 base removed from V and 7 bases from J, the gap between germline ends came to 14 bases. In germline, CDR1 is SGHKS, CDR2 YYEKEE (reference sequence). CDR3: CASSLRGAGGGYTF. CDR3 DNA: TGTGCCAGCAGCTTGAGGGGCGCGGGGGGTGGCTACACCTTC.

The chain carries TRBV12-3 or TRBV12-4 and TRBJ2-7, with 7 positions matching TRBD1. The ends lost 5 bases at V and 2 bases at J; junction bases unmatched: 3. The CDR3 totals 13 residues. In DNA form, the CDR3 reads TGTGCCAGCAGTCATGGACAGGCCTACGAGCAGTACTTC. Translation gives CASSHGQAYEQYF.

This clone has just one count. The rearrangement links TRBV5-6 to TRBJ1-5; D unclear. This CDR3 is 13 amino acids long. The V and J ends lost 3 bases and 8 bases respectively, with 12 bases between them. In germline, CDR1 is SGHDT, CDR2 YYEEEE. CDR3 in amino acids: CASSSLPGEPQHF. CDR3 in DNA: TGTGCCAGCAGCTCCCTCCCCGGAGAGCCCCAGCATTTT.

The chain recombines TRBV3-1 (or the pseudogene TRBV3-2) with TRBJ2-3; D is perhaps TRBD2 (5 bases). Germline V gene lookup returns CDR1 LGHDT and CDR2 YNNKEL (reference sequence). V lost 1 base to trimming and J lost 2 bases, with 10 bases between them. This CDR3 spans 15 amino acids. The CDR3 reads CASSQVSGITDTQYF. Written as DNA, the CDR3 is TGTGCCAGCAGCCAAGTAAGCGGTATCACAGATACGCAGTATTTT.

The chain is built from TRBV30 and TRBJ2-6; D is perhaps TRBD2 (5 bases). CDR1 is GTSNPN and CDR2 is SVGIG in the germline V gene (reference sequence). Trimming left V 5 bases short and J 1 base short, with 9 bases between. There are 14 residues in the CDR3. CDR3 nucleotide sequence: TGTGCCTGGCAGACGGGATCTGGGGCCAACGTCCTGACTTTC. Protein: CAWQTGSGANVLTF. Drawing the rest from reference TRBV30 and TRBJ2-6, the complete variable domain is SQTIHQWPATLVQPVGSPLSLECTVEGTSNPNLYWYRQAAGRGLQLLFYSVGIGQISSEVPQNLSASRPQDRQFILSSKKLLLSDSGFYLCAWQTGSGANVLTFGAGSRLTVL.

The chain combines TRBV2 with TRBJ1-2, with 8 bases fitting TRBD1. V dropped 5 bases and J dropped 3; count of bases not matched to a gene: 2. This CDR3 region has 13 residues. Per the germline V gene, CDR1 is SNHLY and CDR2 is FYNNEI. DNA of the CDR3: TGTGCCAGCAGTTTACAGGGGGACTATGGCTACACCTTC. Protein product: CASSLQGDYGYTF.